This T cell receptor (beta chain) was recorded in a study of T cell repertoires in ileal Crohn's disease. Across the study: All patients had surgery for stricturing (approximately 60%) or penetrating (39%) disease. About half of patients got postoperative therapy: some 11 thiopurines, approximately 18 anti-TNF.

Study-wide results and limits: Mucosal expansions were suggested to be mainly CD8 T cells. All patients with clonality above 26.8% had endoscopic recurrence.

Measured with immunoSEQ multiplex PCR; TCRdb has only the in-frame clones, and not every one. The table lists 17,000 or so clones, roughly 88% of them singletons. For this clone: The antigen remains unidentified.

The specimen sequenced was ileal tissue. This TCR was sampled from an adult with Crohn's disease.

In nucleotides, the CDR3 is TGCGCCAGCAGCCCCGGGACTAGCGGGAGCGAGACCCAGTACTTC. Translated: CASSPGTSGSETQYF. The gene calls are TRBV5-1 and TRBJ2-5, with 14 positions matching TRBD2. Trimming at V came to 4 bases and at J to 5 bases, leaving 4 bases not matched to a gene. Germline assignment: CDR1 SGHRS and CDR2 YFSETQ. CDR3 length equals 15 residues.